The rows below give T cell receptor beta chains drawn from one sample of a study of identical twins. TCRdb fed the 5' RACE reads into MiXCR, producing one record per CDR3 protein. The table shows around 300,000 distinct CDR3 sequences, with about 8% occurring only once. This same sample was also part of a study on yellow fever vaccine responses in identical twins.

The sample was memory (CD45RO+) T cells sorted from blood. These receptors were collected from a woman between 18 and 29 years old in good health. Both conserved end residues are part of each CDR3. The order of the fields is V gene, clone size, J gene, D gene, CDR3 protein. A D gene is named only where the DNA matches it firmly. The size of a clone is reported for some rows only, either as once, few or many, or as a class for expanded clones.

v_gene: TRBV2; abundance: .; j_gene: TRBJ2-1; d_gene: .; CDR3aa: CASSEAPGTSNEQFF
v_gene: TRBV5-4; abundance: .; j_gene: TRBJ2-5; d_gene: .; CDR3aa: CASSALLGAEETQYF
v_gene: TRBV12-3/TRBV12-4; abundance: many; j_gene: TRBJ1-3; d_gene: .; CDR3aa: CASSYSSSGNTIYF
v_gene: TRBV28; abundance: many; j_gene: TRBJ1-1; d_gene: TRBD1; CDR3aa: CASRRDRANTEAFF
v_gene: TRBV7-9; abundance: many; j_gene: TRBJ2-1; d_gene: .; CDR3aa: CASSLDSYNEQFF
v_gene: TRBV7-9; abundance: many; j_gene: TRBJ1-6; d_gene: .; CDR3aa: CASSLEVGALHF
v_gene: TRBV7-7; abundance: many; j_gene: TRBJ2-1; d_gene: TRBD2; CDR3aa: CASSTGTSGNEQFF
v_gene: TRBV3-1; abundance: .; j_gene: TRBJ2-2; d_gene: TRBD2; CDR3aa: CASSQAAVAGKTGELFF
v_gene: TRBV7-6; abundance: many; j_gene: TRBJ1-3; d_gene: .; CDR3aa: CASSLDRNTIYF
v_gene: TRBV9; abundance: many; j_gene: TRBJ2-3; d_gene: TRBD2; CDR3aa: CASSPRTGGPSTDTQYF
v_gene: TRBV11-2; abundance: few; j_gene: TRBJ2-1; d_gene: TRBD1; CDR3aa: CASSLGQGPQSFFYNEQFF
v_gene: TRBV3-1; abundance: few; j_gene: TRBJ1-4; d_gene: TRBD1; CDR3aa: CASSQDPAGGNEKLFF
v_gene: TRBV5-1; abundance: few; j_gene: TRBJ2-2; d_gene: TRBD2; CDR3aa: CASSLVLAANTGELFF
v_gene: TRBV13; abundance: few; j_gene: TRBJ2-1; d_gene: TRBD2; CDR3aa: CASSDWTRRFNEQFF
v_gene: TRBV3-1; abundance: few; j_gene: TRBJ1-1; d_gene: .; CDR3aa: CASRVRGSEAFF
v_gene: TRBV3-1; abundance: many; j_gene: TRBJ2-7; d_gene: .; CDR3aa: CASSQDRDSPYEQYF
v_gene: TRBV7-8; abundance: few; j_gene: TRBJ2-5; d_gene: .; CDR3aa: CASSPPVRWGMETQYF
v_gene: TRBV11-2; abundance: .; j_gene: TRBJ2-2; d_gene: TRBD2; CDR3aa: CASSPGTSSGNTGELFF
v_gene: TRBV7-9; abundance: few; j_gene: TRBJ1-4; d_gene: TRBD1; CDR3aa: CASSLVRDSNEKLFF
v_gene: TRBV6-5; abundance: few; j_gene: TRBJ2-5; d_gene: TRBD2; CDR3aa: CASSYLKRGPVKTQYF
v_gene: TRBV29-1; abundance: few; j_gene: TRBJ2-1; d_gene: .; CDR3aa: CSVVGGLEFF
v_gene: TRBV5-1; abundance: many; j_gene: TRBJ2-1; d_gene: .; CDR3aa: CASSMGGSPVNEQFF
v_gene: TRBV5-1; abundance: many; j_gene: TRBJ2-3; d_gene: .; CDR3aa: CASSSFSLSTDTQYF
v_gene: TRBV2; abundance: .; j_gene: TRBJ2-3; d_gene: .; CDR3aa: CASRIALSADTQYF
v_gene: TRBV5-6; abundance: .; j_gene: TRBJ2-6; d_gene: .; CDR3aa: CASSLPGTLSSGANVLTF
v_gene: TRBV2; abundance: many; j_gene: TRBJ2-1; d_gene: .; CDR3aa: CASSRSGQRREQFF
v_gene: TRBV2; abundance: few; j_gene: TRBJ1-5; d_gene: .; CDR3aa: CASSEIGTPQPQHF
v_gene: TRBV20-1; abundance: many; j_gene: TRBJ2-7; d_gene: .; CDR3aa: CSARDRRTGTYEQYF
v_gene: TRBV12-3/TRBV12-4; abundance: .; j_gene: TRBJ2-2; d_gene: TRBD2; CDR3aa: CASTLHGAGGELFF
v_gene: TRBV15; abundance: many; j_gene: TRBJ2-1; d_gene: TRBD2; CDR3aa: CATSRASGEYNEQFF
v_gene: TRBV4-1; abundance: few; j_gene: TRBJ1-3; d_gene: .; CDR3aa: CASSQQQGAAGNTIYF
v_gene: TRBV9; abundance: .; j_gene: TRBJ1-1; d_gene: .; CDR3aa: CASTPGVGLSDTEAFF